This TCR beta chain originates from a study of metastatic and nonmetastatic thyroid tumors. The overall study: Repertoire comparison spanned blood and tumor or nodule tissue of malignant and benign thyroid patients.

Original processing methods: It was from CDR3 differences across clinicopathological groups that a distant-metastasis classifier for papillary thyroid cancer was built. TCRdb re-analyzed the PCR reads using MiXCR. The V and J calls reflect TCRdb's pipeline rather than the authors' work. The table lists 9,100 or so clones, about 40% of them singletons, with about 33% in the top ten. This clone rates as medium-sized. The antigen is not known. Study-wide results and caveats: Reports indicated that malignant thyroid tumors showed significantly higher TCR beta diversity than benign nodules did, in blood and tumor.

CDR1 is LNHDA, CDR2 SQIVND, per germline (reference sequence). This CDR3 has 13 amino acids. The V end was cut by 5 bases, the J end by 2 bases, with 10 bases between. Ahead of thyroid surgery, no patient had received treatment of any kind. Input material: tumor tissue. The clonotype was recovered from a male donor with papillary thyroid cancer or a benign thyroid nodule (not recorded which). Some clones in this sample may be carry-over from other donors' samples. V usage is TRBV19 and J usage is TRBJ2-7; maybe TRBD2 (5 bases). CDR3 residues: CASSLAITYEQYF. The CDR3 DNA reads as TGTGCCAGTAGTTTAGCGATTACCTACGAGCAGTACTTC.